The next 28 T cell receptor beta chains were all read from a single sample in a study of OX40 agonist ivuxolimab in advanced cancers. Generated by immunoSEQ multiplex PCR, the TCRdb table keeps only in-frame clones and is missing some. The table lists more than 6,500 clones, 73% of them singletons. Sequences were derived from CD4+ or CD8+ T cells sorted from blood, sampled in a trial of the OX40 agonist ivuxolimab. Receptors originate from an adult with an advanced solid tumor such as melanoma, head and neck, liver or kidney cancer.

This sequence joins TRBV29-1 and TRBJ2-1; maybe TRBD2 (5 bases). The CDR3 contains 14 residues. V was trimmed by 4 bases and J by 0 bases, leaving 10 bases between them. The germline V gene has CDR1 SQVTM and CDR2 ANQGSEA. The CDR3 sequence: CSVVGSGSYNEQFF. The DNA for the CDR3 is TGCAGCGTTGTAGGCAGCGGCTCCTACAATGAGCAGTTCTTC.

The chain recombines TRBV7-8 with TRBJ2-2; TRBD2 matches at 14 bases. Trimming took 5 bases from V and 7 from J; bases not matched to a gene: 18. CDR1 and CDR2 from the germline V gene are SGHVS and FQNEAQ. CDR3 length equals 20 residues. CDR3 region: CASSLRKPGTSGRKVGELFF. In DNA form, the CDR3 reads TGTGCCAGCAGCCTCCGGAAGCCTGGGACTAGCGGGAGAAAGGTCGGGGAGCTGTTTTTT. Full variable domain (missing parts from reference TRBV7-8 and TRBJ2-2): GAGVSQSPRYKVAKRGQDVALRCDPISGHVSLFWYQQALGQGPEFLTYFQNEAQLDKSGLPSDRFFAERPEGSVSTLKIQRTQQEDSAVYLCASSLRKPGTSGRKVGELFFGEGSRLTVL.

This sequence joins TRBV5-4 and TRBJ1-1; D perhaps matches TRBD1 (5 bases). The germline CDR1 and CDR2 sequences are SGHNT and YYREEE (reference sequence). The CDR3 spans 13 residues. Trimming pared 4 bases from V and 1 base from J, leaving 8 bases between. DNA of the CDR3: TGTGCCAGCAGCCGCAGGGAGAACACTGAAGCTTTCTTT. Translated: CASSRRENTEAFF.

The chain couples TRBV7-2 to TRBJ2-5; D possibly uses TRBD1 or TRBD2 (5 bases each). V lost 5 bases, J lost 9 bases, and 13 bases lay in between. Looked up from germline, CDR1 is SGHTA and CDR2 is FQGNSA. CDR3 size: 12 residues. The CDR3 DNA sequence: TGTGCCAGCAGCGCGAATACGGGGCCCCAGTACTTC. Its protein is CASSANTGPQYF.

This clone was detected only a few times. V and J are TRBV7-2 and TRBJ1-2, with a possible D match to TRBD1 (5 bases). In germline, CDR1 is SGHTA, CDR2 FQGNSA. Trimming cost V 5 bases and J 11 bases, with 18 bases left between them. This CDR3 has 13 amino acids. The CDR3 here is CASSLGAGPRYTF. CDR3 DNA sequence: TGTGCCAGCAGCCTCGGGGCCGGGCCCCGTTACACCTTC.

By proportion, this clone is medium-sized. The chain links TRBV7-9 to TRBJ1-6; D gene ambiguous. The ends were cut back, 1 base at V and 9 bases at J, with 4 bases in the middle. There are 12 residues in the CDR3. Germline CDR1 and CDR2: SEHNR and FQNEAQ (reference sequence). The CDR3 DNA is TGTGCCAGCAGCTTAGGAGGTTCACCCCTCCACTTT. Translating it yields CASSLGGSPLHF.

V and J are TRBV9 and TRBJ2-3; 14 nucleotides match TRBD2. This CDR3 region has 18 residues. Germline V gives CDR1 SGDLS, CDR2 YYNGEE. The ends lost 1 base at V and 1 base at J; junction bases unmatched: 5. DNA of the CDR3: TGTGCCAGCAGCGTAACCGGGACTAGCGGGGGAGGCACAGATACGCAGTATTTT. This codes for CASSVTGTSGGGTDTQYF. Drawing the rest from reference TRBV9 and TRBJ2-3, the complete variable domain is DSGVTQTPKHLITATGQRVTLRCSPRSGDLSVYWYQQSLDQGLQFLIQYYNGEERAKGNILERFSAQQFPDLHSELNLSSLELGDSALYFCASSVTGTSGGGTDTQYFGPGTRLTVL.

CDR3 region: CASTPPGGVINEQYF. CDR3 coding DNA: TGTGCCAGCACCCCGCCGGGGGGGGTAATCAACGAGCAGTACTTC. The V gene is TRBV7-8, the J gene TRBJ2-7; 8 positions agree with TRBD2. Germline CDR1 reads SGHVS; CDR2 reads FQNEAQ. This CDR3 spans 15 amino acids. V lost 7 bases and J lost 5; bases outside the gene matches: 13.

This clone turned up a few times. This chain joins TRBV6-5 and TRBJ1-1, with a tentative D call TRBD1 (5 bases). Germline-derived CDR1 and CDR2 are MNHEY and SVGAGI. V gave up 8 bases and J gave up 7 bases, with 8 bases separating them. The CDR3 is made up of 10 amino acids. CDR3 DNA sequence: TGTGCCAGCGGGGGGATTGAAGCTTTCTTT. Translation gives CASGGIEAFF.

The chain couples TRBV30 to TRBJ2-1, with 11 bases aligning to TRBD2. The trim removed 5 bases at V and 9 bases at J, leaving 18 bases unmatched. In germline, CDR1 is GTSNPN, CDR2 SVGIG (reference sequence). The CDR3 is 17 amino acids. The CDR3 region is CAWGGLLAGASRGEQFF. The CDR3 DNA reads TGTGCCTGGGGAGGGTTACTAGCGGGAGCTTCTCGGGGTGAGCAGTTCTTC.

CDR3 coding DNA: TGTGCCAGCAGTAACCGACTTGAGTCCACGAACACCGGGGAGCTGTTTTTT. Its protein is CASSNRLESTNTGELFF. The chain couples TRBV13 to TRBJ2-2; D remains ambiguous. The ends were cut back, 6 bases at V and 0 bases at J, with 17 bases in the middle. The germline CDR1 and CDR2 sequences are PRHDT and FYEKMQ (reference sequence). CDR3 size: 17 residues.

The V gene is TRBV5-1, the J gene TRBJ1-1, with TRBD1 matching over 11 bases. The CDR3 sequence is 15 residues long. V was pared by 0 bases and J by 4 bases, with 2 bases of the junction left unmatched. The germline CDR1 and CDR2 sequences are SGHRS and YFSETQ. The CDR3 DNA reads TGCGCCAGCAGCTTGGTAGGGACAGGGGGCACTGAAGCTTTCTTT. Translation: CASSLVGTGGTEAFF. Variable domain in full (rest from reference TRBV5-1 and TRBJ1-1): KAGVTQTPRYLIKTRGQQVTLSCSPISGHRSVSWYQQTPGQGLQFLFEYFSETQRNKGNFPGRFSGRQFSNSRSEMNVSTLELGDSALYLCASSLVGTGGTEAFFGQGTRLTVV.

The gene calls are TRBV28 and TRBJ2-1; D tentatively fits TRBD1 or TRBD2 (5 bases each). CDR1 is MDHEN and CDR2 is SYDVKM in the germline V gene. The CDR3 runs to 15 residues. V was trimmed by 5 bases and J by 0 bases, leaving 11 bases between them. CDR3 coding DNA: TGTGCCAGCAGTCTGAGGGGTACCTCCTACAATGAGCAGTTCTTC. Protein: CASSLRGTSYNEQFF. The full variable domain, with the rest looked up from reference TRBV28 and TRBJ2-1, is DVKVTQSSRYLVKRTGEKVFLECVQDMDHENMFWYRQDPGLGLRLIYFSYDVKMKEKGDIPEGYSVSREKKERFSLILESASTNQTSMYLCASSLRGTSYNEQFFGPGTRLTVL.

The chain carries TRBV5-1 and TRBJ2-3, with TRBD1 identical over 8 bases. The CDR3 consists of 14 residues. Trimming at V came to 0 bases and at J to 6 bases, leaving 3 bases not matched to a gene. CDR1 and CDR2 from the germline V gene are SGHRS and YFSETQ. CDR3: CASSLGTGSDTQYF. The CDR3 bases are TGCGCCAGCAGCTTGGGGACAGGGTCCGATACGCAGTATTTT. Supplemented by reference TRBV5-1 and TRBJ2-3, the full variable domain reads KAGVTQTPRYLIKTRGQQVTLSCSPISGHRSVSWYQQTPGQGLQFLFEYFSETQRNKGNFPGRFSGRQFSNSRSEMNVSTLELGDSALYLCASSLGTGSDTQYFGPGTRLTVL.

This clone ranks as medium-sized (0.01 to 0.1%). V is TRBV2 and J is TRBJ1-2, with D maybe TRBD1 (5 bases). V shed 8 bases and J shed 3 bases, with 7 bases lying between them. The CDR3 extends over 11 amino acids. The germline gives CDR1 SNHLY, CDR2 FYNNEI. The DNA for the CDR3 is TGTGCCAGCGGGACGGACTATGGCTACACCTTC. Protein sequence: CASGTDYGYTF. The whole variable domain, remainder taken from reference TRBV2 and TRBJ1-2, is EPEVTQTPSHQVTQMGQEVILRCVPISNHLYFYWYRQILGQKVEFLVSFYNNEISEKSEIFDDQFSVERPDGSNFTLKIRSTKLEDSAMYFCASGTDYGYTFGSGTRLTVV.

V usage is TRBV9 and J usage is TRBJ1-5; tentatively, D is TRBD1 (5 bases). This CDR3 spans 13 amino acids. V was pared by 0 bases and J by 6 bases, with 7 bases between. Germline V gives CDR1 SGDLS, CDR2 YYNGEE. CDR3 amino acids: CASSVGGSQPQHF. The CDR3 bases are TGTGCCAGCAGCGTAGGGGGGTCTCAGCCCCAGCATTTT. The full variable domain, rest sourced from reference TRBV9 and TRBJ1-5, is DSGVTQTPKHLITATGQRVTLRCSPRSGDLSVYWYQQSLDQGLQFLIQYYNGEERAKGNILERFSAQQFPDLHSELNLSSLELGDSALYFCASSVGGSQPQHFGDGTRLSIL.

The chain couples TRBV27 to TRBJ2-1, with D possibly being TRBD1 (6 bases). Trimming stripped 4 bases from V and 6 bases from J, with 13 bases between. CDR3 length: 14 residues. Germline lookup yields CDR1 MNHEY and CDR2 SMNVEV (reference sequence). In DNA, the CDR3 is TGTGCCAGCAGTTCCCGCCACAGGGTCAATGAGCAGTTCTTC. This codes for CASSSRHRVNEQFF.

This clone was seen just once. The rearrangement uses TRBV4-1 and TRBJ1-1, with a weak D call TRBD1 (5 bases). Germline loops: CDR1 MGHRA, CDR2 YSYEKL. V lost 2 bases, J lost 1 base, and 14 bases lay in between. The CDR3 spans 16 residues. CDR3 bases: TGCGCCAGCAGCCAATCGGACGGGACCGGGAACACTGAAGCTTTCTTT. Translation gives CASSQSDGTGNTEAFF.

Here the CDR3 DNA reads TGTGCCAGCAGCTCAGTTAGGGACCGCTCCTACGAGCAGTACTTC. Translating gives CASSSVRDRSYEQYF. The genes are TRBV7-2 and TRBJ2-7; D might be TRBD1 or TRBD2, each matching 5 bases. Trimming shortened V by 4 bases and J by 0 bases, and 13 bases separated the two germline ends. Germline lookup yields CDR1 SGHTA and CDR2 FQGNSA. The CDR3 consists of 15 residues.

Comments on this clone: The junction departs from germline at one end; a sequencing error may be responsible. The gene calls are TRBV7-2 and TRBJ1-5; D call uncertain. CDR1 and CDR2 (germline): SGHTA, FQGNSA. The CDR3 is 13 amino acids. DNA for the CDR3: TGTGCCAGCAGTTTAGCCGCGAGACGGCCCCAGCATTTT. Protein product: CASSLAARRPQHF.

J is TRBJ2-3 and V is TRBV28; 16 nucleotides match TRBD2. Germline V gene data show CDR1 as MDHEN and CDR2 as SYDVKM. The CDR3 is made up of 18 amino acids. J was trimmed by 6 bases and V by 5 bases; bases with no gene match: 11. In nucleotides, the CDR3 is TGTGCCAGCAGTCCCACTCCGGGACTAGCGGGGGGGCGCGATACGCAGTATTTT. Translating gives CASSPTPGLAGGRDTQYF.

This clone was picked up a small number of times. This chain's CDR3 is CASSFRLAGDEQYF. For the CDR3, the DNA is TGTGCCAGCAGCTTTAGACTAGCGGGAGACGAGCAGTACTTC. The chain joins TRBV14 to TRBJ2-7; 12 nucleotides line up with TRBD2. There are 14 residues in the CDR3. Per germline, CDR1 SGHDN and CDR2 FVKESK. With V trimmed by 5 bases and J by 5 bases, 4 bases remained unmatched. The full variable domain, rest sourced from reference TRBV14 and TRBJ2-7, is EAGVTQFPSHSVIEKGQTVTLRCDPISGHDNLYWYRRVMGKEIKFLLHFVKESKQDESGMPNNRFLAERTGGTYSTLKVQPAELEDSGVYFCASSFRLAGDEQYFGPGTRLTVT.

The chain carries TRBV7-2 and TRBJ2-1, with 11 nucleotides matching TRBD2. This CDR3 contains 15 residues. V lost 5 bases and J lost 4; bases outside the gene matches: 4. Germline-derived CDR1 and CDR2 are SGHTA and FQGNSA. The CDR3 region has the DNA TGTGCCAGCAGCGAGGGACTAGCGGAATACAATGAGCAGTTCTTC. Translating gives CASSEGLAEYNEQFF.

Regarding this clone: An end of the junction does not agree with germline; a read error may underlie this. The gene calls are TRBV27 and TRBJ1-5; D is undetermined. This CDR3 is 14 amino acids long. Germline values: CDR1 MNHEY, CDR2 SMNVEV (reference sequence). The CDR3 reads CATSPPEGNQPQHF. The CDR3, as DNA: TGTGCCACCAGTCCTCCCGAGGGCAATCAGCCCCAGCATTTT.

In its sample, this clone was seen a few times. One junction end does not reproduce the germline sequence, and a read error may be involved. This rearrangement joins TRBV27 to TRBJ1-1; 10 nucleotides agree with TRBD1. In germline, CDR1 is MNHEY, CDR2 SMNVEV (reference sequence). The CDR3 is made up of 11 amino acids. CDR3 in amino acids: CASSLGQGEIF. CDR3 nucleotide sequence: TGTGCCAGCAGTTTAGGACAGGGGGAAATCTTT.

The chain uses TRBV15 and TRBJ2-1; 10 positions match TRBD1. Per germline, CDR1 LNHNV and CDR2 YYDKDF (reference sequence). Germline trimming cut 8 bases from V and 6 bases from J; bases unmatched to any gene: 4. The CDR3 is 13 residues long. DNA of the CDR3: TGTGCCACCCGACAGGGGGCCTTCAATGAGCAGTTCTTC. Its translation is CATRQGAFNEQFF. Variable domain in full (rest from reference TRBV15 and TRBJ2-1): DAMVIQNPRYQVTQFGKPVTLSCSQTLNHNVMYWYQQKSSQAPKLLFHYYDKDFNNEADTPDNFQSRRPNTSFCFLDIRSPGLGDTAMYLCATRQGAFNEQFFGPGTRLTVL.

CDR3 in DNA: TGCGCCAGCAGCTTGGGCGGCGGATCCAATGAGCAGTTCTTC. It yields the protein CASSLGGGSNEQFF. The chain carries TRBV5-1 and TRBJ2-1; D uncertain. The CDR3 totals 14 residues. Germline V gene lookup returns CDR1 SGHRS and CDR2 YFSETQ. The V and J ends lost 0 bases and 6 bases respectively, with 10 bases between them.

The DNA of the CDR3 is TGTGCCAGCAGCGTAGAGGACCGCAGGAATACTGAAGCTTTCTTT. It codes for CASSVEDRRNTEAFF. V usage is TRBV9 and J usage is TRBJ1-1; D uncertain. This CDR3 has 15 amino acids. The ends were cut back, 0 bases at V and 5 bases at J, with 14 bases in the middle. From germline, CDR1 is SGDLS and CDR2 YYNGEE.